This T cell receptor (beta chain) originates from a study of shared clonotypes between healthy human individuals. This was a deep-level run. TCRdb's table, derived via immunoSEQ multiplex PCR, lists solely in-frame clones and lacks some. This table holds around 1.9 million clones, approximately 92% found once. V trimming: 5 bases; J trimming: 0 bases; junction bases outside the gene matches: 4. The CDR3 totals 16 residues. Germline V gives CDR1 SEHNR, CDR2 FQNEAQ (reference sequence). Naivety among CD8 cells was defined by CD45RO negativity and positive CCR7 selection, thereby excluding terminally differentiated effector memory CD45RA+ cells.

The chain links TRBV7-9 to TRBJ2-3; 11 nucleotides line up with TRBD2. The material sequenced was naive CD8+ T cells from PBMCs. The sequence derives from a man younger than 30 in good health. Some clones in this sample may be carry-over from other donors' samples. CDR3: CASSQIAGGSTDTQYF. The CDR3 DNA reads TGTGCCAGCAGCCAAATAGCGGGAGGGAGCACAGATACGCAGTATTTT. Full variable domain (rest looked up from reference TRBV7-9 and TRBJ2-3): DTGVSQNPRHKITKRGQNVTFRCDPISEHNRLYWYRQTLGQGPEFLTYFQNEAQLEKSRLLSDRFSAERPKGSFSTLEIQRTEQGDSAMYLCASSQIAGGSTDTQYFGPGTRLTVL.